Listed here are 2 T cell receptor beta chains from one sample, sequenced in a study of CD8 T cells in Susac syndrome. Random hexamers were used to reverse transcribe an amount of about 0.45 to 1 ug RNA. Each CDR3 protein gets one entry after TCRdb re-called the immunoSEQ multiplex PCR reads with MiXCR. Of around 140,000 distinct CDR3 sequences listed, 80% to 85% were seen once; the top ten hold 0.51%. The specimen was CD8+ T cells from PBMCs. The receptors derive from a human donor with multiple sclerosis.

The chain employs TRBV3-1 and TRBJ1-1; D might be TRBD1 (5 bases). V lost 1 base, J lost 1 base, and 13 bases lay in between. CDR1 is LGHDT and CDR2 is YNNKEL in the germline V gene (reference sequence). CDR3 length equals 16 residues. CDR3 protein: CASSQVGDMRNTEAFF. DNA for the CDR3: TGTGCCAGCAGCCAAGTAGGGGATATGAGGAACACTGAAGCTTTCTTT.

The rearrangement joins TRBV11-2 to TRBJ2-1; 9 positions match TRBD1. V trimming: 3 bases; J trimming: 0 bases; junction bases outside the gene matches: 9. CDR3 length: 18 amino acids. Germline V gene data show CDR1 as SGHAT and CDR2 as FQNNGV. The DNA of the CDR3 is TGTGCCAGCAGCTTCTTTATAGGACAGGGGAGCTCCTACAATGAGCAGTTCTTC. Amino acid sequence: CASSFFIGQGSSYNEQFF.